Listed below are T cell receptor beta chains from one sample, sequenced in a study of immune evolution from preneoplasia to lung adenocarcinoma. Profiled with immunoSEQ multiplex PCR; TCRdb holds only in-frame clones, not every one. The sample consists of some 16,000 clones, approximately 86% of them appearing once. Sequenced material: FFPE invasive lung adenocarcinoma tissue. The receptor set was obtained from a person between 65 and 80 years old with invasive lung adenocarcinoma. CDR3s include the opening cysteine and the closing phenylalanine or tryptophan. The order of the fields is V gene, clone size, D gene, J gene, CDR3 protein, CDR3 DNA. A D gene is named only where the DNA matches it firmly. The size entry is marked missing in some rows and otherwise reads once, few, many or a size class.

V: TRBV4-1; size: once; D: NA; J: TRBJ2-6; CDR3: CASSQDGLGGANVLTF; DNA: TGCGCCAGCAGCCAAGATGGGTTGGGGGGGGCCAACGTCCTGACTTTC
V: TRBV2; size: NA; D: NA; J: TRBJ1-1; CDR3: CASRDPGVGEAFF; DNA: TGTGCCAGCAGAGACCCAGGGGTCGGCGAAGCTTTCTTT
V: TRBV2; size: NA; D: TRBD1; J: TRBJ2-1; CDR3: CASSEVRGGASFYEQFF; DNA: TGTGCCAGCAGTGAAGTGAGAGGGGGCGCCTCTTTCTATGAGCAGTTCTTC
V: TRBV5-1; size: few; D: TRBD1; J: TRBJ2-2; CDR3: CASRTTGGTGELFF; DNA: TGCGCCAGCAGGACGACAGGGGGCACCGGGGAGCTGTTTTTT
V: TRBV15; size: NA; D: TRBD1; J: TRBJ1-5; CDR3: CATSRETGVANQPQHF; DNA: TGTGCCACCAGCCGGGAAACAGGGGTGGCCAATCAGCCCCAGCATTTT
V: TRBV13; size: NA; D: NA; J: TRBJ2-7; CDR3: CASSLTYEQYF; DNA: TGTGCCAGCAGCTTGACTTACGAGCAGTACTTC
V: TRBV7-3; size: few; D: NA; J: TRBJ1-2; CDR3: CASSLDAGLSGYTF; DNA: TGTGCCAGCAGCTTAGATGCAGGCCTCTCTGGCTACACCTTC
V: TRBV18; size: NA; D: TRBD2; J: TRBJ2-3; CDR3: CASTGLGTDTQYF; DNA: TGTGCCAGCACCGGACTAGGCACAGATACGCAGTATTTT
V: TRBV30; size: NA; D: TRBD1; J: TRBJ2-1; CDR3: CAWTTGTVSSYNEQFF; DNA: TGTGCCTGGACGACAGGGACCGTCAGCTCCTACAATGAGCAGTTCTTC
V: TRBV5-1; size: NA; D: NA; J: TRBJ1-1; CDR3: CASSSGRPLNTEAFF; DNA: TGCGCCAGCAGCTCGGGACGTCCCCTGAACACTGAAGCTTTCTTT
V: TRBV5-1; size: NA; D: NA; J: TRBJ2-1; CDR3: CASSLGQAISYNEQFF; DNA: TGCGCCAGCAGCTTGGGACAGGCCATCTCCTACAATGAGCAGTTCTTC
V: TRBV28; size: NA; D: TRBD1; J: TRBJ1-2; CDR3: CASSPGTGGYGYTF; DNA: TGTGCCAGCAGCCCGGGGACAGGGGGCTATGGCTACACCTTC
V: TRBV5-1; size: NA; D: TRBD2; J: TRBJ2-1; CDR3: CASRGSGSSYNEQFF; DNA: TGCGCCAGCAGGGGGAGCGGGAGCTCCTACAATGAGCAGTTCTTC
V: TRBV30; size: NA; D: NA; J: TRBJ1-2; CDR3: CAWSPSTGYTF; DNA: TGTGCCTGGAGTCCTTCGACCGGCTACACCTTC
V: TRBV7-9; size: NA; D: NA; J: TRBJ1-4; CDR3: CASSLGAGLDEKLFF; DNA: TGTGCCAGCAGCTTAGGGGCAGGGCTAGATGAAAAACTGTTTTTT
V: TRBV4-2; size: NA; D: NA; J: TRBJ1-4; CDR3: CASSPEGEKLFF; DNA: TGTGCCAGCAGCCCCGAGGGGGAAAAACTGTTTTTT
V: TRBV7-7; size: NA; D: TRBD2; J: TRBJ2-5; CDR3: CASSLRESKQETQYF; DNA: TGTGCTAGCAGCTTGCGGGAGTCCAAACAAGAGACCCAGTACTTC
V: TRBV28; size: NA; D: NA; J: TRBJ2-3; CDR3: CASSAVLETDTQYF; DNA: TGTGCCAGCTCCGCCGTACTAGAAACAGATACGCAGTATTTT
V: TRBV9; size: few; D: TRBD2; J: TRBJ2-1; CDR3: CASSGSSGVPNEQFF; DNA: TGTGCCAGCAGCGGATCTAGCGGGGTACCCAATGAGCAGTTCTTC
V: TRBV6-1; size: NA; D: NA; J: TRBJ2-1; CDR3: CASSVYINNEQFF; DNA: TGTGCCAGCAGTGTTTACATAAACAATGAGCAGTTCTTC
V: TRBV28; size: NA; D: NA; J: TRBJ1-5; CDR3: CASSTVSNQPQHF; DNA: TGTGCCAGCAGTACAGTTAGCAATCAGCCCCAGCATTTT
V: TRBV28; size: NA; D: NA; J: TRBJ1-2; CDR3: CASSGAFGYSYTF; DNA: TGTGCCAGCAGTGGAGCGTTCGGTTATAGCTACACCTTC
V: TRBV6-6; size: NA; D: NA; J: TRBJ1-1; CDR3: CASSYRALNTEAFF; DNA: TGTGCCAGCAGTTACCGAGCCCTGAACACTGAAGCTTTCTTT
V: TRBV5-4; size: NA; D: NA; J: TRBJ2-1; CDR3: CASSLEQASSYNEQFF; DNA: TGTGCCAGCAGCTTAGAACAGGCAAGCTCCTACAATGAGCAGTTCTTC
V: TRBV6-5; size: NA; D: TRBD1; J: TRBJ1-5; CDR3: CASNLDRVGNQPQHF; DNA: TGTGCCAGCAATCTGGACAGGGTGGGGAATCAGCCCCAGCATTTT
V: TRBV6-1; size: NA; D: NA; J: TRBJ1-2; CDR3: CASSEAIIGYGYTF; DNA: TGTGCCAGCAGTGAAGCAATCATAGGCTATGGCTACACCTTC
V: TRBV7-9; size: NA; D: NA; J: TRBJ2-3; CDR3: CASSHPTGFADTQYF; DNA: TGTGCCAGCAGCCACCCTACAGGGTTCGCAGATACGCAGTATTTT
V: TRBV6-6; size: NA; D: TRBD1; J: TRBJ1-1; CDR3: CASSDPGQGTTEAFF; DNA: TGTGCCAGCAGTGACCCGGGACAGGGGACCACTGAAGCTTTCTTT
V: TRBV28; size: NA; D: NA; J: TRBJ1-4; CDR3: CASTPGVNEKLFF; DNA: TGTGCCAGCACCCCGGGGGTTAATGAAAAACTGTTTTTT
V: TRBV7-3; size: NA; D: NA; J: TRBJ2-2; CDR3: CASSVNGADTGELFF; DNA: TGTGCCAGCAGCGTTAACGGGGCGGACACCGGGGAGCTGTTTTTT
V: TRBV28; size: NA; D: NA; J: TRBJ1-5; CDR3: CASSLTANQPQHF; DNA: TGTGCCAGCAGTTTGACGGCGAATCAGCCCCAGCATTTT
V: TRBV4-1; size: NA; D: TRBD2; J: TRBJ2-5; CDR3: CASSQGGTSQETQYF; DNA: TGCGCCAGCAGCCAAGGTGGGACTAGCCAAGAGACCCAGTACTTC
V: TRBV6-1; size: NA; D: NA; J: TRBJ1-5; CDR3: CASSDTIWGNQPQHF; DNA: TGTGCCAGCAGTGACACCATTTGGGGTAATCAGCCCCAGCATTTT
V: TRBV7-9; size: NA; D: NA; J: TRBJ2-1; CDR3: CASSNDALNEQFF; DNA: TGTGCCAGCAGCAACGACGCTCTCAATGAGCAGTTCTTC
V: TRBV27; size: NA; D: NA; J: TRBJ2-1; CDR3: CASSLWAGYNEQFF; DNA: TGTGCCAGCAGTTTATGGGCCGGCTACAATGAGCAGTTCTTC
V: TRBV6-1; size: NA; D: NA; J: TRBJ2-7; CDR3: CASVVPGWYEQYF; DNA: TGTGCCAGCGTAGTGCCAGGGTGGTACGAGCAGTACTTC
V: TRBV23-1; size: NA; D: NA; J: TRBJ2-6; CDR3: CASSQGMQQSRANVLTF; DNA: TGCGCCAGCAGTCAGGGCATGCAACAAAGTCGGGCCAACGTCCTGACTTTC
V: TRBV4-2; size: once; D: NA; J: TRBJ2-7; CDR3: CASSQDQGGSYEQYF; DNA: TGTGCCAGCAGCCAAGATCAGGGCGGCTCCTACGAGCAGTACTTC
V: TRBV18; size: NA; D: TRBD1; J: TRBJ2-5; CDR3: CASSPDGQGGETQYF; DNA: TGTGCCAGCTCACCAGACGGACAGGGTGGAGAGACCCAGTACTTC
V: TRBV4-2; size: NA; D: TRBD1; J: TRBJ2-1; CDR3: CASSQEGGQGPEEQFF; DNA: TGTGCCAGCAGCCAAGAGGGTGGACAGGGTCCGGAGGAGCAGTTCTTC
V: TRBV21-1; size: once; D: NA; J: TRBJ1-1; CDR3: CASAYRGGNGDTEAFF; DNA: TGTGCCAGCGCATACAGGGGAGGCAATGGTGACACTGAAGCTTTCTTT
V: TRBV7-2; size: NA; D: NA; J: TRBJ2-2; CDR3: CASSLGRFTGELFF; DNA: TGTGCCAGCAGCTTAGGCCGCTTCACCGGGGAGCTGTTTTTT
V: TRBV30; size: NA; D: NA; J: TRBJ1-5; CDR3: CAWSVRGHQPQHF; DNA: TGTGCCTGGAGTGTCAGGGGACATCAGCCCCAGCATTTT
V: TRBV5-6; size: NA; D: TRBD1; J: TRBJ2-3; CDR3: CASSLGQGSVADTQYF; DNA: TGTGCCAGCAGCTTGGGACAGGGGTCTGTCGCAGATACGCAGTATTTT
V: TRBV7-2; size: NA; D: NA; J: TRBJ2-1; CDR3: CASSLEPPGLNNEQFF; DNA: TGTGCCAGCAGCTTAGAGCCGCCGGGGCTCAACAATGAGCAGTTCTTC
V: TRBV21-1; size: few; D: NA; J: TRBJ2-2; CDR3: CASSTRTGKRHNTGELFF; DNA: TGTGCCAGCAGCACCAGGACAGGGAAGAGGCATAACACCGGGGAGCTGTTTTTT
V: TRBV7-2; size: NA; D: NA; J: TRBJ2-1; CDR3: CASSLGGRLINEQFF; DNA: TGTGCCAGCAGCTTAGGTGGGAGGCTCATCAATGAGCAGTTCTTC
V: TRBV30; size: once; D: TRBD1; J: TRBJ1-2; CDR3: CAWKGTGPNYGYTF; DNA: TGTGCCTGGAAAGGGACAGGGCCTAACTATGGCTACACCTTC
V: TRBV7-9; size: NA; D: NA; J: TRBJ2-3; CDR3: CASSPLGERVTQYF; DNA: TGTGCCAGCAGTCCCTTAGGGGAGAGGGTTACGCAGTATTTT
V: TRBV11-2; size: NA; D: TRBD2; J: TRBJ2-5; CDR3: CASSLRGAQQETQYF; DNA: TGTGCCAGCAGCTTGCGGGGGGCCCAACAAGAGACCCAGTACTTC